What follows are 19 T cell receptor beta chains derived from one specimen sequenced in a study of T cell changes during pregnancy in multiple sclerosis. The assay was immunoSEQ multiplex PCR, and TCRdb's table has in-frame clones only and misses some. Among roughly 100,000 clones listed, almost 95% were seen once. The sample in question was peripheral blood, obtained after pregnancy. Every receptor here comes from a female donor with multiple sclerosis, enrolled in a pregnancy study.

This chain links TRBV6-5 with TRBJ1-5, with a weak D call TRBD1 (6 bases). With 5 bases removed from V and 1 base from J, the gap between germline ends came to 12 bases. The CDR3 totals 15 residues. Germline assignment: CDR1 MNHEY and CDR2 SVGAGI. CDR3 protein: CASSLQGGSNQPQHF. CDR3 nucleotide sequence: TGTGCCAGCAGTCTACAGGGTGGGAGCAATCAGCCCCAGCATTTT.

The table lists this clone with a few counts. The J gene is TRBJ1-5, the V gene TRBV18; TRBD1 agrees at 7 bases. Germline CDR1 KGHSH, CDR2 LQKENI. CDR3 size: 18 residues. V trimming: 3 bases; J trimming: 3 bases; junction bases outside the gene matches: 14. The CDR3 reads CASSPTTRTGVHNQPQHF. In DNA, the CDR3 is TGTGCCAGCTCACCGACGACCCGCACAGGGGTGCACAATCAGCCCCAGCATTTT.

The rearrangement joins TRBV6-6 to TRBJ2-1, with 7 bases fitting TRBD2. Per the germline V gene, CDR1 is MNHNY and CDR2 is SVGAGI (reference sequence). Trimming at V came to 8 bases and at J to 0 bases, leaving 4 bases not matched to a gene. The CDR3 has 14 amino acids. The CDR3 DNA sequence: TGTGCCAGCGTAGCGGGCTACTCCTACAATGAGCAGTTCTTC. This sequence encodes CASVAGYSYNEQFF.

This chain connects TRBV20-1 to TRBJ1-1; D is ambiguous. Germline CDR1 and CDR2: DFQATT and SNEGSKA (reference sequence). Trimming removed 6 bases at V and 3 bases at J, with 8 bases between. CDR3 size: 11 residues. This CDR3 is CSAYRDTEAFF. The CDR3 DNA follows: TGCAGTGCATACAGAGACACTGAAGCTTTCTTT.

The J gene is TRBJ2-3, the V gene TRBV5-1; TRBD2 matches at 10 bases. Germline V lookup: CDR1 SGHRS, CDR2 YFSETQ. V lost 2 bases to trimming and J lost 2 bases; unmatched junction nucleotides: 2. The CDR3 has 15 residues. The CDR3 protein is CASSFSGGATDTQYF. The CDR3 bases are TGCGCCAGCAGCTTCAGCGGGGGGGCCACAGATACGCAGTATTTT.

The count of this clone is one. This chain joins TRBV7-2 and TRBJ2-1, with D perhaps matching TRBD1 (5 bases). The CDR3 runs 15 residues. V dropped 3 bases and J dropped 2 bases, with 11 bases sitting between them. Germline CDR1 is SGHTA and CDR2 is FQGNSA. CDR3 sequence reads: CASSLTVIAYNEQFF. For the CDR3, the DNA is TGTGCCAGCAGCTTGACAGTGATAGCCTACAATGAGCAGTTCTTC.

The chain links TRBV19 to TRBJ2-6; TRBD1 matches at 7 bases. Germline CDR1 reads LNHDA; CDR2 reads SQIVND (reference sequence). CDR3 size: 15 residues. V shed 3 bases and J 3 bases; nucleotides not matched to a gene: 2. The CDR3 DNA sequence: TGTGCCAGTAGTATGACAGGGAATGGGGCCAACGTCCTGACTTTC. Protein product: CASSMTGNGANVLTF.

The V call is TRBV2, the J call TRBJ2-1; tentative D call: TRBD2 (5 bases). The germline V gene has CDR1 SNHLY and CDR2 FYNNEI. The ends were cut back, 7 bases at V and 8 bases at J, with 15 bases in the middle. This CDR3 has 13 residues. CDR3 coding DNA: TGTGCCAGCAAGGTTGGCATGGAGGATGAGCAGTTCTTC. It specifies CASKVGMEDEQFF.

This clone appeared once. J is TRBJ1-2 and V is TRBV28; 7 bases map to TRBD1. Trimming took 4 bases from V and 4 from J; bases not matched to a gene: 9. The CDR3 loop spans 15 amino acids. Germline CDR1 reads MDHEN; CDR2 reads SYDVKM. CDR3 in DNA: TGTGCCAGCAGTTCCATTATCCAGGGGGGCTATGGCTACACCTTC. Protein: CASSSIIQGGYGYTF.

CDR3 amino acids: CASSQGTGGSGQPQHF. The CDR3 DNA is TGCGCCAGCAGCCAAGGGACAGGGGGCTCTGGTCAGCCCCAGCATTTT. The chain carries TRBV4-3 and TRBJ1-5; the match to TRBD1 covers 11 bases. The V and J ends lost 1 base and 6 bases, in that order; junction bases with no gene match: 5. The CDR3 totals 16 residues. Per the germline V gene, CDR1 is LGHNA and CDR2 is YSLEER.

The rearrangement joins TRBV2 to TRBJ2-1; TRBD2 agrees at 7 bases. The CDR3 contains 16 residues. Germline V gene lookup returns CDR1 SNHLY and CDR2 FYNNEI. V lost 4 bases and J lost 1; bases outside the gene matches: 7. CDR3 in DNA: TGTGCCAGCAGTGGGCCTAGCGGAACTTCCTACAATGAGCAGTTCTTC. Translated: CASSGPSGTSYNEQFF.

The V gene is TRBV7-2, the J gene TRBJ2-3; 7 bases agree with TRBD2. The V and J ends lost 4 bases and 0 bases, in that order; junction bases with no gene match: 7. CDR3 length equals 16 residues. Germline V gene lookup returns CDR1 SGHTA and CDR2 FQGNSA. The CDR3 coding sequence is TGTGCCAGCAGCTCCCTAGCGGTTTCTAGCACAGATACGCAGTATTTT. It translates to CASSSLAVSSTDTQYF.

The chain has TRBV7-9 and TRBJ2-5; weak D call: TRBD1 (6 bases). The CDR3 runs to 14 residues. Germline V gene lookup returns CDR1 SEHNR and CDR2 FQNEAQ (reference sequence). Trimming removed 5 bases from V and 3 bases from J, with 13 bases in between. Here the CDR3 DNA reads TGTGCCAGCAGCCACAGACAGGCAGAAGAGACCCAGTACTTC. This codes for CASSHRQAEETQYF.

DNA for the CDR3: TGCGCCTCAGCACTTCAACAGGGAACTCCCTACGAGCAGTACTTC. This codes for CASALQQGTPYEQYF. The chain employs TRBV4-1 and TRBJ2-7, with D perhaps TRBD1 (6 bases). Germline V gene data show CDR1 as MGHRA and CDR2 as YSYEKL. Trimming shortened V by 11 bases and J by 2 bases, and 22 bases separated the two germline ends. The CDR3 contains 15 residues.

The chain is built from TRBV5-4 and TRBJ2-7, with TRBD2 matching 8 bases. Germline V gene lookup returns CDR1 SGHNT and CDR2 YYREEE (reference sequence). The CDR3 has 15 amino acids. V shed 1 base, J shed 4 bases, and the junction held 7 bases outside the gene matches. CDR3: CASSLPGREEYEQYF. The CDR3 nucleotides read TGTGCCAGCAGCTTGCCCGGGCGGGAGGAATACGAGCAGTACTTC.

The chain joins TRBV6-5 to TRBJ2-2, with D unresolved. This CDR3 contains 13 residues. V was cut by 5 bases and J by 5 bases, with 9 bases left in between. Looked up from germline, CDR1 is MNHEY and CDR2 is SVGAGI. The CDR3 coding sequence is TGTGCCAGCAGTCGCTACAGAACCGGGGAGCTGTTTTTT. Its translation: CASSRYRTGELFF.

This chain joins TRBV2 and TRBJ2-7; 9 bases line up with TRBD1. J lost 7 bases, V lost 10 bases, and 14 bases had no gene match. CDR1 is SNHLY and CDR2 is FYNNEI in the germline V gene. The CDR3 contains 14 residues. The CDR3 protein is CANRRDRVTSEQYF. CDR3 DNA sequence: TGTGCCAACCGGCGGGACAGGGTCACGAGTGAGCAGTACTTC.

The chain carries TRBV5-1 and TRBJ1-1, with D unresolved. V was clipped by 0 bases and J by 4 bases, with 13 bases between them. Germline lookup yields CDR1 SGHRS and CDR2 YFSETQ. The CDR3 is made up of 15 amino acids. The CDR3: CASSLAGGGLTEAFF. The CDR3 DNA sequence: TGCGCCAGCAGCTTGGCCGGCGGTGGCCTCACTGAAGCTTTCTTT.

The table lists this clone with a few counts. This chain uses TRBV6-1 with TRBJ1-5; 7 positions agree with TRBD1. CDR1 and CDR2 from the germline V gene are MNHNS and SASEGT. CDR3 length: 15 amino acids. V gave up 5 bases and J gave up 4 bases; unmatched junction bases: 8. The CDR3 DNA sequence: TGTGCCAGCAGTATCGACCCGACAGGGAATCAGCCCCAGCATTTT. Its translation is CASSIDPTGNQPQHF.